These 7 T cell receptor beta chains came from one sample sequenced in a study of cytomegalovirus exposure and HLA in healthy donors listed by TCRdb under 2017. To prepare the library, the immunoSEQ multiplex PCR assay was applied. A mixture of 60 forward primers for TCR Vbeta segments and 13 reverse primers for TCR Jbeta segments was used in the multiplex PCR. The table was pulled from immuneACCESS by TCRdb, which kept in-frame rearrangements only. Such tables lose some clones; where checked, under half of the loss comes from unresolved V genes, and the rest has no known cause. The record for this sample contains 80,000 to 100,000 clones. About 0.5% of the sample rests with the top ten. The specimen was PBMCs. These receptors were taken from a man aged 45 to 65 in good health and CMV-seronegative.

V is TRBV7-2 and J is TRBJ2-5; maybe TRBD2 (5 bases). The V gene's germline CDR1 is SGHTA and CDR2 FQGNSA. Deletions cut 1 base from V and 7 bases from J, with 13 bases between. This CDR3 spans 14 amino acids. CDR3: CASSLVEGSGTQYF. The CDR3 DNA follows: TGTGCCAGCAGCTTAGTCGAGGGCTCAGGGACCCAGTACTTC.

V gene TRBV6-6 combines with J gene TRBJ2-7; D perhaps matches TRBD2 (6 bases). V lost 3 bases to trimming and J lost 3 bases, with 12 bases between them. The CDR3 has 14 residues. CDR1 and CDR2 (germline): MNHNY, SVGAGI (reference sequence). The CDR3 protein is CASSYNVGGYEQYF. The CDR3 coding sequence is TGTGCCAGCAGTTATAATGTGGGAGGCTACGAGCAGTACTTC.

The rearrangement links TRBV4-2 to TRBJ1-4; 9 bases match TRBD1. CDR1 is LGHNA, CDR2 YNFKEQ, per germline. The length of the CDR3 is 15 residues. V lost 5 bases to trimming and J lost 8 bases; unmatched junction nucleotides: 9. CDR3 nucleotide sequence: TGTGCCAGCAGCTCCACAGGGGGCGCGGGCGAAAAACTGTTTTTT. Its translation is CASSSTGGAGEKLFF.

This rearrangement joins TRBV6-1 to TRBJ2-2; 7 bases align to TRBD2. The V gene end was trimmed by 4 bases and the J gene end by 0 bases; junction bases not matched to a gene: 5. Per germline, CDR1 MNHNS and CDR2 SASEGT. This CDR3 has 16 residues. The CDR3 DNA follows: TGTGCCAGCAGTGCCACTAGCGCCGCGAACACCGGGGAGCTGTTTTTT. Translating it yields CASSATSAANTGELFF.

The genes are TRBV27 and TRBJ1-2; no definite D call. The CDR3 has 12 amino acids. The germline gives CDR1 MNHEY, CDR2 SMNVEV (reference sequence). V dropped 8 bases and J dropped 8 bases, with 15 bases sitting between them. Written as DNA, the CDR3 is TGTGCCAGCCGCCGAGGGCTGGAGGGCTACACCTTC. As protein: CASRRGLEGYTF.

V gene TRBV18 combines with J gene TRBJ1-1; D call uncertain. The CDR3 has 16 residues. Germline V gene sequence: CDR1 KGHSH, CDR2 LQKENI. Trimming removed 0 bases from V and 1 base from J, with 12 bases in between. CDR3 amino acids: CASSPPSHSQNTEAFF. The CDR3 region has the DNA TGTGCCAGCTCACCACCGTCGCACTCCCAGAACACTGAAGCTTTCTTT.

The chain links TRBV9 to TRBJ2-2; 7 nucleotides agree with TRBD2. V shed 3 bases, J shed 6 bases, and the junction held 5 bases outside the gene matches. The CDR3 is made up of 14 amino acids. Per germline, CDR1 SGDLS and CDR2 YYNGEE. The CDR3: CASSALGGAGELFF. The CDR3 DNA is TGTGCCAGCAGCGCACTTGGGGGGGCCGGGGAGCTGTTTTTT. Full variable domain (missing parts from reference TRBV9 and TRBJ2-2): DSGVTQTPKHLITATGQRVTLRCSPRSGDLSVYWYQQSLDQGLQFLIQYYNGEERAKGNILERFSAQQFPDLHSELNLSSLELGDSALYFCASSALGGAGELFFGEGSRLTVL.